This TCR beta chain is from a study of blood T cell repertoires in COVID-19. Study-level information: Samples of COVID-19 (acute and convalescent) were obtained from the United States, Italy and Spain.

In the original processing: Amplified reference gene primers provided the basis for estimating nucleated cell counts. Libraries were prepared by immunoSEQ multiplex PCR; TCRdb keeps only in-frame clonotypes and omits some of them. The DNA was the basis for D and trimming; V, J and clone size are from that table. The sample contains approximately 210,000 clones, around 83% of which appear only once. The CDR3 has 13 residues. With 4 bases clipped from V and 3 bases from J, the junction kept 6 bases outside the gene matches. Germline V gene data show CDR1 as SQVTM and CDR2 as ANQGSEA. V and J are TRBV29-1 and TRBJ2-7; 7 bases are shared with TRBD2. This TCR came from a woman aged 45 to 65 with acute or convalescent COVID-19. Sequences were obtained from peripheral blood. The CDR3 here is CSVVASGIYEQYF. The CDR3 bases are TGCAGCGTTGTGGCCAGCGGGATCTACGAGCAGTACTTC.